Presented here are 6 T cell receptor beta chains from one specimen sequenced in a study of cytomegalovirus exposure and HLA in healthy donors. 13 Jbeta primers and 60 Vbeta primers were used for the PCR. Data came from immunoSEQ multiplex PCR; TCRdb stores just in-frame clones and leaves some out. The sample has 190,000 or so clones, 75% to 85% seen once; the top ten hold around 1.6%. Sequencing was carried out using PBMCs. The receptors derive from a girl aged 10-17 years in good health and CMV-seropositive.

The chain employs TRBV6-5 and TRBJ2-7, with D uncertain. Trimming shortened V by 5 bases and J by 1 base, and 6 bases separated the two germline ends. The CDR3 has 12 residues. Germline assignment: CDR1 MNHEY and CDR2 SVGAGI. CDR3 protein: CASSGGSYEQYF. The DNA for the CDR3 is TGTGCCAGCAGTGGCGGTTCCTACGAGCAGTACTTC.

This clone was counted a single time. The chain links TRBV2 to TRBJ1-5, with D perhaps TRBD1 (6 bases). CDR3 length: 14 residues. Germline lookup yields CDR1 SNHLY and CDR2 FYNNEI. Trimming pared 8 bases from V and 2 bases from J, leaving 13 bases between. The CDR3: CASCGEGGNQPQHF. CDR3 bases: TGTGCCAGCTGCGGCGAGGGGGGCAATCAGCCCCAGCATTTT.

DNA of the CDR3: TGTGCCAGCAGTAAGGACAGGGGGCTACATCAGCCCCAGCATTTT. Translation: CASSKDRGLHQPQHF. The chain couples TRBV2 to TRBJ1-5; 11 nucleotides agree with TRBD1. Germline V gene lookup returns CDR1 SNHLY and CDR2 FYNNEI. Trimming at V came to 5 bases and at J to 5 bases, leaving 5 bases not matched to a gene. This CDR3 is 15 amino acids long.

The chain uses TRBV11-2 and TRBJ2-3; 11 nucleotides match TRBD2. This CDR3 contains 18 residues. Germline lookup yields CDR1 SGHAT and CDR2 FQNNGV. The ends lost 0 bases at V and 6 bases at J; junction bases unmatched: 11. Written as DNA, the CDR3 is TGTGCCAGCAGCTTAGATCGAAATAGCGGGGGGGCGGGGGATACGCAGTATTTT. Amino acid sequence: CASSLDRNSGGAGDTQYF.

The V and J genes are TRBV11-3 and TRBJ1-1; no firm D call. The CDR3 totals 15 residues. Per the germline V gene, CDR1 is SGHNT and CDR2 is YENEEA. Trimming pared 7 bases from V and 4 bases from J, leaving 19 bases between. CDR3 in amino acids: CASTLGASLGTEAFF. DNA for the CDR3: TGTGCCAGCACCCTAGGAGCTAGCCTCGGCACTGAAGCTTTCTTT.

This clone was detected a few times. J is TRBJ2-4 and V is TRBV19; D perhaps matches TRBD2 (7 bases). V shed 6 bases and J shed 2 bases, with 14 bases lying between them. Per germline, CDR1 LNHDA and CDR2 SQIVND (reference sequence). This CDR3 has 15 amino acids. The CDR3 sequence is CASRGGGMPKNIQYF. CDR3 nucleotide sequence: TGTGCCAGTAGAGGGGGGGGCATGCCCAAAAACATTCAGTACTTC.